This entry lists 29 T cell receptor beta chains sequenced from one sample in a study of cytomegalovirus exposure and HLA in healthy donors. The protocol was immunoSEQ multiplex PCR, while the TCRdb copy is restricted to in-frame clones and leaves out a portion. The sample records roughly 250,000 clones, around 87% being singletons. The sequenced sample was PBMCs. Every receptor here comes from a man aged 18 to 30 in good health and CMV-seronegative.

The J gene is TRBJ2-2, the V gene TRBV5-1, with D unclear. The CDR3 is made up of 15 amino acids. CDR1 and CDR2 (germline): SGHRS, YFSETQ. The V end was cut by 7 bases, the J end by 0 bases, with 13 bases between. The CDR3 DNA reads TGCGCCAGCGTACCAGGCTCTCCGAACACCGGGGAGCTGTTTTTT. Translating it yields CASVPGSPNTGELFF.

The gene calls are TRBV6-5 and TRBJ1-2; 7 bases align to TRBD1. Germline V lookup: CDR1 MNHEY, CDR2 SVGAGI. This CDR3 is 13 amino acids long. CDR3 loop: CVTRGTEGSGYTF. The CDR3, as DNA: TGTGTTACAAGAGGGACAGAAGGTTCGGGCTACACCTTC.

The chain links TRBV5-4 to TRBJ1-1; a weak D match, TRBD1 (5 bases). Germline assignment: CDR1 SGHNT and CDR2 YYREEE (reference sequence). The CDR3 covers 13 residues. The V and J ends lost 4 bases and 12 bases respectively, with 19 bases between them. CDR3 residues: CASSGRRGTGPFF. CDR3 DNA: TGTGCCAGCAGCGGCCGGAGGGGTACTGGTCCTTTCTTT.

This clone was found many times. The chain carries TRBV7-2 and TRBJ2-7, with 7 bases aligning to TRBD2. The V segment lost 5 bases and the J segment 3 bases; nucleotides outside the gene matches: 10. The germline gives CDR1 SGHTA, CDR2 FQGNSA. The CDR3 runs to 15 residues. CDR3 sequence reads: CASSRGVGEGYEQYF. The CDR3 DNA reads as TGTGCCAGCAGCCGCGGGGTGGGGGAGGGCTACGAGCAGTACTTC.

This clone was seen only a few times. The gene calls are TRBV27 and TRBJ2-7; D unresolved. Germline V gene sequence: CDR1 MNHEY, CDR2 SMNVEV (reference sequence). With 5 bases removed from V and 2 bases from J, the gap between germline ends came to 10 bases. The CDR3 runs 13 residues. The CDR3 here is CASSLRSTYEQYF. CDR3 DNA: TGTGCCAGCAGTCTACGCTCGACCTACGAGCAGTACTTC.

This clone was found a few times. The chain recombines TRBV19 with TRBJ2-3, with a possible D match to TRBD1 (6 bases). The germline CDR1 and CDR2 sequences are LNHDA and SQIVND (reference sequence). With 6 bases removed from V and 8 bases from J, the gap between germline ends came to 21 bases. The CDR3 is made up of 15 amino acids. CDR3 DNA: TGTGCCAGTAGCCTTCCAACTCGACAGGCTGGTACGCAGTATTTT. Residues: CASSLPTRQAGTQYF.

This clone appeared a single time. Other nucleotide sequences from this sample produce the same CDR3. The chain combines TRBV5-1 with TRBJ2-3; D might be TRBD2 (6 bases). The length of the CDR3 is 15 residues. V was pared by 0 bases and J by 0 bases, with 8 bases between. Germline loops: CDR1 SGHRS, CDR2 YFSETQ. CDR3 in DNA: TGCGCCAGCAGCTTGGGCGGGACTAGCACAGATACGCAGTATTTT. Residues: CASSLGGTSTDTQYF.

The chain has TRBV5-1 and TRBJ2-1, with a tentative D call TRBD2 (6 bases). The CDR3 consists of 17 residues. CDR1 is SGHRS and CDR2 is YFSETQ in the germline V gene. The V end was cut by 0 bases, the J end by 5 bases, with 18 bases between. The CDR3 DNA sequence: TGCGCCAGCAGCTTGGAGTATGGGGGACTCCATAACAATGAGCAGTTCTTC. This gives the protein CASSLEYGGLHNNEQFF.

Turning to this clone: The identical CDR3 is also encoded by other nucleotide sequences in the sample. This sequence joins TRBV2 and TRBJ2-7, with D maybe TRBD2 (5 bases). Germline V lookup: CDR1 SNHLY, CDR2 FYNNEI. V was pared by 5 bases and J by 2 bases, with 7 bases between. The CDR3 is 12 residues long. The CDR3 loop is CASSSGPYEQYF. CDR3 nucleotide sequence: TGTGCCAGCAGTAGCGGTCCCTACGAGCAGTACTTC.

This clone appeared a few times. The CDR3 nucleotides are TGTGCCAGTAGTATAACCCGAGGAGCGGGTGTCTACGAGCAGTACTTC. Amino acids: CASSITRGAGVYEQYF. This chain connects TRBV19 to TRBJ2-7, with TRBD2 as a possible D gene (6 bases). V was shortened by 2 bases and J by 3 bases, with 17 bases between the two germline ends. CDR3 size: 16 residues. Looked up from germline, CDR1 is LNHDA and CDR2 is SQIVND (reference sequence).

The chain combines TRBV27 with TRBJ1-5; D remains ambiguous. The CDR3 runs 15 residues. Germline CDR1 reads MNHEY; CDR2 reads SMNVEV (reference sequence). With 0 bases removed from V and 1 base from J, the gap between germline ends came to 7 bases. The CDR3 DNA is TGTGCCAGCAGTTTATCGCCCGGGAGCAATCAGCCCCAGCATTTT. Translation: CASSLSPGSNQPQHF.

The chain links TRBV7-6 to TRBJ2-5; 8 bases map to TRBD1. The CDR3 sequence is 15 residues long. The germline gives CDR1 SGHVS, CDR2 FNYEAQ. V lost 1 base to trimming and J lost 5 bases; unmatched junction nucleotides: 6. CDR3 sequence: CASSLGTGQGETQYF. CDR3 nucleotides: TGTGCCAGCAGCTTAGGGACAGGGCAGGGGGAGACCCAGTACTTC.

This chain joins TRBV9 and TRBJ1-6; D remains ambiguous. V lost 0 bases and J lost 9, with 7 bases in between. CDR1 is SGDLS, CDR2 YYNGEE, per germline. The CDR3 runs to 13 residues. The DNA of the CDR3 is TGTGCCAGCAGCGTAGAGATCGGTTCACCCCTCCACTTT. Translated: CASSVEIGSPLHF.

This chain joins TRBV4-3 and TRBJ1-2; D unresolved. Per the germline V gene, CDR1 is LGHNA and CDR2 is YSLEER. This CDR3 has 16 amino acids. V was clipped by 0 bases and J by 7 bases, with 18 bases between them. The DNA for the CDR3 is TGCGCCAGCAGCCAAGAGAGTGGTCATACTAGGCGTGGCTACACCTTC. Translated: CASSQESGHTRRGYTF.

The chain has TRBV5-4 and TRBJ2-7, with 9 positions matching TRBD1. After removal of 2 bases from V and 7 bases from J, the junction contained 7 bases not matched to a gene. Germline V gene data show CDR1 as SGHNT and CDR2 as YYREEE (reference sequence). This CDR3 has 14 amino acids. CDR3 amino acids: CASSFSQGAREQYF. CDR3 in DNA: TGTGCCAGCAGCTTTTCACAGGGGGCGAGGGAGCAGTACTTC.

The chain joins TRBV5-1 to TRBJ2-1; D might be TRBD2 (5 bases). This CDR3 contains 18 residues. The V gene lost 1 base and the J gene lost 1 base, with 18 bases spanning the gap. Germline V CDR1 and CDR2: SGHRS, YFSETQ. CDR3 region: CASSLPVGGGFSYNEQFF. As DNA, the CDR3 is TGCGCCAGCAGCTTGCCCGTTGGAGGTGGCTTTTCCTACAATGAGCAGTTCTTC.

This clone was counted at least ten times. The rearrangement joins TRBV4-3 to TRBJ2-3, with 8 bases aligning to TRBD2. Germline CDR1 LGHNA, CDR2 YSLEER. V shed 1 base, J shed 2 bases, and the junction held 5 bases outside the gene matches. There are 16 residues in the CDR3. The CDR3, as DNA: TGCGCCAGCAGCCAAGGGCGGGGGGCCAACACAGATACGCAGTATTTT. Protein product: CASSQGRGANTDTQYF.

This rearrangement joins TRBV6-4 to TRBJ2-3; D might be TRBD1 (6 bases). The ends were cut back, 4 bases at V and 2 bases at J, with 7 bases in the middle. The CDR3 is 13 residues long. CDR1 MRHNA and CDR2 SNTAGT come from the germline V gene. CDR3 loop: CASSGTDTDTQYF. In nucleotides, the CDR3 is TGTGCCAGCAGTGGGACAGACACAGATACGCAGTATTTT.

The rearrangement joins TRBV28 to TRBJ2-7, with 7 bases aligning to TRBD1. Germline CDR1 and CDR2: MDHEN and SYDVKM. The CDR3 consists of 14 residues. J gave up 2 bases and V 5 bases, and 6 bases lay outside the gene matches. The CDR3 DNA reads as TGTGCCAGCAGTGAAATGACAGGGACCTACGAGCAGTACTTC. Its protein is CASSEMTGTYEQYF.

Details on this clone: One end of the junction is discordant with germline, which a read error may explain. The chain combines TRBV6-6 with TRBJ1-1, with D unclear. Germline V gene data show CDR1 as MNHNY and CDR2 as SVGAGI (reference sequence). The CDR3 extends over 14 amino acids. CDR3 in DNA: TGTGCCAGCAGTGACTCCAGGTTGAACACTGAAGCTTTCTTT. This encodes CASSDSRLNTEAFF.

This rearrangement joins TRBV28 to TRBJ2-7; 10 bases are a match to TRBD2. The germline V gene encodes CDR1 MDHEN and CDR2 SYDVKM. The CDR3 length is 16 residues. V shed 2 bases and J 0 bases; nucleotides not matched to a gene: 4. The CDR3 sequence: CASSLRPSGSSYEQYF. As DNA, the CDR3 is TGTGCCAGCAGTTTAAGGCCTAGCGGGAGCTCCTACGAGCAGTACTTC. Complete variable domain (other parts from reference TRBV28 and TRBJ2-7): DVKVTQSSRYLVKRTGEKVFLECVQDMDHENMFWYRQDPGLGLRLIYFSYDVKMKEKGDIPEGYSVSREKKERFSLILESASTNQTSMYLCASSLRPSGSSYEQYFGPGTRLTVT.

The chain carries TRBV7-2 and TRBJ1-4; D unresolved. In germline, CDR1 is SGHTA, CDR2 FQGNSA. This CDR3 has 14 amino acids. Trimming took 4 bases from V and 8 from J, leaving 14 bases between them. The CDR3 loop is CASSSATMEEKLFF. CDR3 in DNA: TGTGCCAGCAGCTCCGCCACTATGGAGGAAAAACTGTTTTTT. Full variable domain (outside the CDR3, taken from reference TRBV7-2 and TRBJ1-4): GAGVSQSPSNKVTEKGKDVELRCDPISGHTALYWYRQSLGQGLEFLIYFQGNSAPDKSGLPSDRFSAERTGGSVSTLTIQRTQQEDSAVYLCASSSATMEEKLFFGSGTQLSVL.

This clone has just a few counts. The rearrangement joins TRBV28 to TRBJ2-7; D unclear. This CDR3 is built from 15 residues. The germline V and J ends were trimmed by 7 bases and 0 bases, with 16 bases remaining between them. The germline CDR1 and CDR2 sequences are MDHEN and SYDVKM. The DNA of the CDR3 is TGTGCCAGCAATAAGGTGGGCAGATACTCCTACGAGCAGTACTTC. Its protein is CASNKVGRYSYEQYF.

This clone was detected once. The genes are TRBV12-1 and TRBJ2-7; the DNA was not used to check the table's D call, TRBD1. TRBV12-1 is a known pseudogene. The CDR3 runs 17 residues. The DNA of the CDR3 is TGTGCCAGCAGCTCCACCGACAGACAGGGTGCAACCTACGAGCAGTACTTC. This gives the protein CASSSTDRQGATYEQYF.

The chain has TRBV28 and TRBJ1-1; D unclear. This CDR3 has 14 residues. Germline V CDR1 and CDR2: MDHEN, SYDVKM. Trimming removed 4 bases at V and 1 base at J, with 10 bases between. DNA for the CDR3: TGTGCCAGCAGTTCGTCTTTGTCGAACACTGAAGCTTTCTTT. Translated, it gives CASSSSLSNTEAFF.

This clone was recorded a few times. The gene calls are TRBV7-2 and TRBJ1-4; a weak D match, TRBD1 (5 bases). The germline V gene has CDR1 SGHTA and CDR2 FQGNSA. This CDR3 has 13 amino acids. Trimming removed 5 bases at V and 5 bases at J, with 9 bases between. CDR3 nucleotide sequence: TGTGCCAGCAGCCTAGACAGCAATGAAAAACTGTTTTTT. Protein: CASSLDSNEKLFF.

The CDR3 nucleotides read TGTGCCAGTAGTATCAACAGGGGGCCCTACGAGCAGTACTTC. This translates into CASSINRGPYEQYF. This chain connects TRBV19 to TRBJ2-7; TRBD1 aligns across 9 bases. The CDR3 contains 14 residues. The V and J ends lost 3 bases and 2 bases, in that order; junction bases with no gene match: 2. In germline, CDR1 is LNHDA, CDR2 SQIVND (reference sequence).

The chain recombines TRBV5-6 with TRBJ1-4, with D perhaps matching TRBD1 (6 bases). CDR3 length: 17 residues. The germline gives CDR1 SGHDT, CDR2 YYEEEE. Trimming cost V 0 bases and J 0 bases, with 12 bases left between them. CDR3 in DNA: TGTGCCAGCAGCTTGGAACAGGGATTTTCAACTAATGAAAAACTGTTTTTT. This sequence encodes CASSLEQGFSTNEKLFF. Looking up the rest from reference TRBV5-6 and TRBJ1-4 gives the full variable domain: DAGVTQSPTHLIKTRGQQVTLRCSPKSGHDTVSWYQQALGQGPQFIFQYYEEEERQRGNFPDRFSGHQFPNYSSELNVNALLLGDSALYLCASSLEQGFSTNEKLFFGSGTQLSVL.

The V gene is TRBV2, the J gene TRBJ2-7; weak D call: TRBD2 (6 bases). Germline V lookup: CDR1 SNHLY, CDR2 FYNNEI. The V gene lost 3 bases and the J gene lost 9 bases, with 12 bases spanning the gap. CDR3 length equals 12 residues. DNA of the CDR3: TGTGCCAGCAGTGACGGACTATACCGGCAGTACTTC. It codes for CASSDGLYRQYF.